Below are 29 T cell receptor beta chains sequenced from a single sample in a study of blood T cell repertoires in COVID-19 (dated by TCRdb to 2018 to 2021). The library was built by means of the immunoSEQ multiplex PCR assay. In its TCRdb copy, this immuneACCESS table keeps in-frame sequences only and misses some clones. Where compared with another copy, unresolved V genes explain less than half of these, and the others have no known cause. The sample table lists some 170,000 clones, more than 75% of them with a count of one. Of the sample, 1% to 1.5% is held by the ten largest clones. Sequencing was done on a sample of PBMCs or T cells enriched from blood (not recorded which). These receptor sequences come from a human donor with acute COVID-19. The donor label of this sample is uncertain.

This chain links TRBV5-1 with TRBJ2-5; 10 positions match TRBD1. This CDR3 has 15 amino acids. In germline, CDR1 is SGHRS, CDR2 YFSETQ. J was trimmed by 4 bases and V by 4 bases; bases with no gene match: 7. The CDR3 bases are TGCGCCAGCAGCCACGGGACAGGGGATCGAGAGACCCAGTACTTC. This encodes CASSHGTGDRETQYF.

The chain recombines TRBV5-1 with TRBJ2-1; 8 positions match TRBD2. Germline V gives CDR1 SGHRS, CDR2 YFSETQ. CDR3 length: 15 amino acids. J lost 8 bases, V lost 1 base, and 8 bases had no gene match. CDR3 amino acids: CASSLQTSGSDEQFF. DNA of the CDR3: TGCGCCAGCAGCTTGCAAACTAGCGGATCCGATGAGCAGTTCTTC.

The chain is built from TRBV7-8 and TRBJ2-3, with D perhaps TRBD1 (6 bases). The CDR3 spans 17 residues. Germline lookup yields CDR1 SGHVS and CDR2 FQNEAQ. Trimming pared 4 bases from V and 2 bases from J, leaving 19 bases between. CDR3 sequence (DNA): TGTGCCAGCAGCTACAATCCCCAGTGGGGGCTCACAGATACGCAGTATTTT. Encoded protein: CASSYNPQWGLTDTQYF.

V usage is TRBV24-1 and J usage is TRBJ2-5; 9 bases agree with TRBD2. This CDR3 comprises 16 residues. From germline, CDR1 is KGHDR and CDR2 SFDVKD. V lost 9 bases and J lost 4; bases outside the gene matches: 14. CDR3 in amino acids: CATSPGASGEVETQYF. CDR3 DNA sequence: TGTGCCACCTCCCCGGGGGCTAGCGGGGAGGTAGAGACCCAGTACTTC.

The chain recombines TRBV6-2 or TRBV6-3 with TRBJ1-1, with 10 bases aligning to TRBD1. The CDR3 extends over 14 amino acids. The V segment lost 2 bases and the J segment 8 bases; nucleotides outside the gene matches: 5. Looked up from germline, CDR1 is MNHEY and CDR2 is SVGEGT. This chain's CDR3 is CASSYTGTGAEAFF. The CDR3 DNA follows: TGTGCCAGCAGTTACACAGGGACAGGGGCCGAAGCTTTCTTT.

The V gene is TRBV11-2, the J gene TRBJ1-3; the D is unclear. Germline V gives CDR1 SGHAT, CDR2 FQNNGV. The CDR3 loop spans 15 amino acids. Trimming pared 4 bases from V and 2 bases from J, leaving 12 bases between. CDR3 nucleotides: TGTGCCAGCAGCTCCACGCGAGGAGCTGGAAACACCATATATTTT. Its translation: CASSSTRGAGNTIYF. The full variable domain, rest sourced from reference TRBV11-2 and TRBJ1-3, is EAGVAQSPRYKIIEKRQSVAFWCNPISGHATLYWYQQILGQGPKLLIQFQNNGVVDDSQLPKDRFSAERLKGVDSTLKIQPAKLEDSAVYLCASSSTRGAGNTIYFGEGSWLTVV.

V is TRBV4-1 and J is TRBJ2-7; 8 bases map to TRBD1. Germline assignment: CDR1 MGHRA and CDR2 YSYEKL. Trimming cost V 1 base and J 4 bases; bases outside gene matches: 3. The CDR3 consists of 14 residues. CDR3 residues: CASSQGDRLYEQYF. CDR3 DNA: TGCGCCAGCAGCCAAGGGGACAGGCTGTACGAGCAGTACTTC.

This clone has only one observation. V usage is TRBV7-2 and J usage is TRBJ2-3; possibly TRBD1 for D (6 bases). CDR3 length: 15 residues. The V and J ends lost 1 base and 3 bases respectively, with 11 bases between them. The germline CDR1 and CDR2 sequences are SGHTA and FQGNSA. The CDR3, as DNA: TGTGCCAGCAGCTTAGAAGCCAGGGGTACAGATACGCAGTATTTT. Its translation: CASSLEARGTDTQYF.

V usage is TRBV10-3 and J usage is TRBJ1-1, with a weak D call TRBD1 (5 bases). The CDR3 is 15 residues long. V lost 4 bases and J 3 bases, leaving 15 bases between the germline ends. The germline CDR1 and CDR2 sequences are ENHRY and SYGVKD. The CDR3 here is CAISGEGRRDTEAFF. CDR3 bases: TGTGCCATCAGTGGGGAGGGGCGACGCGACACTGAAGCTTTCTTT.

The chain carries TRBV6-2 or TRBV6-3 and TRBJ1-1; weak D call: TRBD1 (5 bases). The V end was cut by 4 bases, the J end by 4 bases, with 10 bases between. Germline V CDR1 and CDR2: MNHEY, SVGEGT. This CDR3 has 13 amino acids. The CDR3 nucleotides read TGTGCCAGCAGTTGGGGCAGAAGCACTGAAGCTTTCTTT. Its protein is CASSWGRSTEAFF.

This chain joins TRBV5-1 and TRBJ1-2; 8 bases are shared with TRBD1. Per the germline V gene, CDR1 is SGHRS and CDR2 is YFSETQ. V dropped 4 bases and J dropped 2; count of bases not matched to a gene: 10. The CDR3 length is 16 residues. As DNA, the CDR3 is TGCGCCAGCAGCCATTTCGGACAGGGAAGCAACTATGGCTACACCTTC. Protein sequence: CASSHFGQGSNYGYTF. Filled out from reference TRBV5-1 and TRBJ1-2, the complete variable domain reads KAGVTQTPRYLIKTRGQQVTLSCSPISGHRSVSWYQQTPGQGLQFLFEYFSETQRNKGNFPGRFSGRQFSNSRSEMNVSTLELGDSALYLCASSHFGQGSNYGYTFGSGTRLTVV.

This clone was picked up a small number of times. The chain has TRBV7-8 and TRBJ1-5, with a possible D match to TRBD1 (5 bases). Germline CDR1 reads SGHVS; CDR2 reads FQNEAQ. The CDR3 has 16 amino acids. V gave up 5 bases and J gave up 6 bases, with 20 bases separating them. The CDR3 reads CASSPTTVPGTQPQHF. DNA for the CDR3: TGTGCCAGCAGCCCGACGACAGTTCCGGGTACTCAGCCCCAGCATTTT.

This clone was detected only once. The rearrangement links TRBV5-5 to TRBJ1-2, with TRBD1 identical over 7 bases. Germline V lookup: CDR1 SGHKS, CDR2 YYEKEE (reference sequence). V lost 4 bases and J lost 4; bases outside the gene matches: 13. The CDR3 has 16 amino acids. DNA for the CDR3: TGTGCCAGCAGCCCGGGTCCGGGACAGACCCTCTATGGCTACACCTTC. It codes for CASSPGPGQTLYGYTF.

V usage is TRBV29-1 and J usage is TRBJ2-2; the D is unclear. Trimming removed 4 bases at V and 1 base at J, with 7 bases between. CDR1 and CDR2 from the germline V gene are SQVTM and ANQGSEA. CDR3 length: 13 residues. CDR3 amino acids: CSVAQLNTGELFF. The DNA for the CDR3 is TGCAGCGTTGCCCAGTTGAACACCGGGGAGCTGTTTTTT.

This chain links TRBV5-1 with TRBJ2-7; TRBD1 agrees at 7 bases. The CDR3 is made up of 16 amino acids. Germline CDR1 reads SGHRS; CDR2 reads YFSETQ. J lost 1 base, V lost 1 base, and 8 bases had no gene match. CDR3 residues: CASSLPRDRPSYEQYF. The CDR3 coding sequence is TGCGCCAGCAGCTTGCCCCGGGACAGACCATCCTACGAGCAGTACTTC.

This sequence joins TRBV5-6 and TRBJ1-1; D uncertain. V lost 4 bases, J lost 4 bases, and 20 bases lay in between. In germline, CDR1 is SGHDT, CDR2 YYEEEE. The CDR3 runs 16 residues. The CDR3 protein is CASSPGPGYLGTEAFF. As DNA, the CDR3 is TGTGCCAGCAGCCCCGGTCCGGGATACCTCGGCACTGAAGCTTTCTTT.

The V and J genes are TRBV2 and TRBJ2-7; 7 positions agree with TRBD1. In germline, CDR1 is SNHLY, CDR2 FYNNEI. The CDR3 consists of 14 residues. Unmatched junction bases numbered 7, after V lost 6 bases and J lost 2 bases. CDR3 nucleotide sequence: TGTGCCAGCAGAGGACGTCAGGGGGCCTACGAGCAGTACTTC. Its protein is CASRGRQGAYEQYF. The full variable domain, its missing parts supplied by reference TRBV2 and TRBJ2-7, is EPEVTQTPSHQVTQMGQEVILRCVPISNHLYFYWYRQILGQKVEFLVSFYNNEISEKSEIFDDQFSVERPDGSNFTLKIRSTKLEDSAMYFCASRGRQGAYEQYFGPGTRLTVT.

V usage is TRBV2 and J usage is TRBJ1-5; 11 positions agree with TRBD1. CDR3 length: 16 residues. Germline CDR1 and CDR2: SNHLY and FYNNEI. J gave up 7 bases and V 6 bases, and 11 bases lay outside the gene matches. The CDR3 reads CASSEGTGGLGQPQHF. The CDR3 bases are TGTGCCAGCAGCGAGGGGACAGGGGGGTTGGGGCAGCCCCAGCATTTT.

This chain uses TRBV12-3 or TRBV12-4 with TRBJ1-1; D is perhaps TRBD1 (6 bases). The V gene lost 3 bases and the J gene lost 6 bases, with 11 bases spanning the gap. CDR3 length equals 13 residues. The CDR3 region is CASSFTGIPEAFF. CDR3 nucleotide sequence: TGTGCCAGCAGTTTCACAGGGATTCCTGAAGCTTTCTTT.

In DNA, the CDR3 is TGTGCCAGCAGTTATCGGGGGGATACCTACGAGCAGTACTTC. Residues: CASSYRGDTYEQYF. V and J are TRBV6-2 or TRBV6-3 and TRBJ2-7, with TRBD2 matching over 7 bases. Trimming took 3 bases from V and 2 from J; bases not matched to a gene: 4. This CDR3 has 14 amino acids. Germline V CDR1 and CDR2: MNHEY, SVGEGT.

The chain carries TRBV6-5 and TRBJ1-5; the D is unclear. V lost 6 bases and J 5 bases, leaving 8 bases between the germline ends. Germline-derived CDR1 and CDR2 are MNHEY and SVGAGI. The CDR3 sequence is 12 residues long. The CDR3 nucleotides read TGTGCCAGCAGGACATCGGATCAGCCCCAGCATTTT. Amino acids: CASRTSDQPQHF.

The rearrangement joins TRBV5-4 to TRBJ2-3; a weak D match, TRBD2 (5 bases). From germline, CDR1 is SGHNT and CDR2 YYREEE (reference sequence). This CDR3 spans 15 amino acids. Trimming left V 0 bases short and J 6 bases short, with 14 bases between. CDR3 sequence: CASSLGGASADTQYF. CDR3 DNA: TGTGCCAGCAGCTTGGGGGGAGCATCGGCGGATACGCAGTATTTT.

This clone was seen a single time. This chain joins TRBV3-1 (or the pseudogene TRBV3-2) and TRBJ2-2; 10 nucleotides agree with TRBD2. CDR1 is LGHDT and CDR2 is YNNKEL in the germline V gene (reference sequence). This CDR3 is 16 amino acids long. V gave up 0 bases and J gave up 5 bases; unmatched junction bases: 3. DNA for the CDR3: TGTGCCAGCAGCCAAGACCTAGCGGGGGTGACCGGGGAGCTGTTTTTT. Residues: CASSQDLAGVTGELFF.

The chain combines TRBV3-1 (or the pseudogene TRBV3-2) with TRBJ1-1; unclear D gene. The length of the CDR3 is 14 residues. Trimming took off 4 bases at V and 4 bases at J, with 13 bases between the two ends. Germline CDR1 reads LGHDT; CDR2 reads YNNKEL (reference sequence). CDR3 sequence (DNA): TGTGCCAGCAGCCCCCGGGGAGGGAGCACTGAAGCTTTCTTT. Its translation is CASSPRGGSTEAFF.

The sample holds one count of this clone. V usage is TRBV19 and J usage is TRBJ2-5; D not resolved. Germline V lookup: CDR1 LNHDA, CDR2 SQIVND (reference sequence). The CDR3 covers 15 residues. V lost 6 bases to trimming and J lost 0 bases, with 14 bases between them. The CDR3 region has the DNA TGTGCCAGTAGCCCCCGCGGCAGATACCAAGAGACCCAGTACTTC. Its translation: CASSPRGRYQETQYF.

V usage is TRBV9 and J usage is TRBJ1-2; TRBD1 matches at 10 bases. V dropped 3 bases and J dropped 5; count of bases not matched to a gene: 10. The germline V gene has CDR1 SGDLS and CDR2 YYNGEE. This CDR3 region has 16 residues. In DNA form, the CDR3 reads TGTGCCAGCAGCGCCGGACAGGGGGGTCCCCCTTATGGCTACACCTTC. This gives the protein CASSAGQGGPPYGYTF.

The chain joins TRBV12-5 to TRBJ2-7; 11 nucleotides match TRBD2. CDR3 length equals 13 residues. Losses at the gene ends were 7 bases for V and 6 bases for J; bases not matched to a gene: 5. The germline CDR1 and CDR2 sequences are LGHNT and FRNRAP. CDR3 sequence: CASELAGGFEQYF. DNA of the CDR3: TGTGCTAGTGAATTAGCGGGGGGGTTCGAGCAGTACTTC. Complete variable domain (other parts from reference TRBV12-5 and TRBJ2-7): DARVTQTPRHKVTEMGQEVTMRCQPILGHNTVFWYRQTMMQGLELLAYFRNRAPLDDSGMPKDRFSAEMPDATLATLKIQPSEPRDSAVYFCASELAGGFEQYFGPGTRLTVT.

This chain links TRBV3-1 (or the pseudogene TRBV3-2) with TRBJ1-1; TRBD1 aligns across 11 bases. Germline V gene lookup returns CDR1 LGHDT and CDR2 YNNKEL (reference sequence). V was clipped by 3 bases and J by 7 bases; unmatched bases: 7. The CDR3 has 15 amino acids. The CDR3, as DNA: TGTGCCAGCAGCCATCGGACAGGGGGCCGGGGTGAAGCTTTCTTT. As protein: CASSHRTGGRGEAFF.

The chain combines TRBV9 with TRBJ2-2, with a tentative D call TRBD1 (6 bases). V was cut by 2 bases and J by 1 base, with 9 bases left in between. CDR3 length: 15 residues. CDR1 SGDLS and CDR2 YYNGEE come from the germline V gene. The CDR3 DNA reads TGTGCCAGCAGCGTGGGGACACAGAACACCGGGGAGCTGTTTTTT. Its protein product is CASSVGTQNTGELFF.